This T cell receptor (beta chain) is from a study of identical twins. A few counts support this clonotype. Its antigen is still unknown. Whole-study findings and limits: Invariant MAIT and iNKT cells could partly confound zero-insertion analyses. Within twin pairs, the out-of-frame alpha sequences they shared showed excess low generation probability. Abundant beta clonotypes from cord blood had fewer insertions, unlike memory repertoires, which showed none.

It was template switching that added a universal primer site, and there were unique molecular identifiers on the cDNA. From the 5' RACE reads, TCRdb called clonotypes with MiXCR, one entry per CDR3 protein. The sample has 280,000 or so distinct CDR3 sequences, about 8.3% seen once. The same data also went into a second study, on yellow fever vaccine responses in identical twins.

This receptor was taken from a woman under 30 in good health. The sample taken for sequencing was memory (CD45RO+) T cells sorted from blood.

The CDR3 sequence: CASSLGRISYNEQFF. The CDR3 region has the DNA TGTGCCAGCAGTTTAGGACGGATCTCCTACAATGAGCAGTTCTTC. The J gene is TRBJ2-1, the V gene TRBV28; D gene uncertain. Germline V gene sequence: CDR1 MDHEN, CDR2 SYDVKM. CDR3 length: 15 residues. The V and J ends lost 2 bases and 0 bases respectively, with 8 bases between them. The full variable domain, rest sourced from reference TRBV28 and TRBJ2-1, is DVKVTQSSRYLVKRTGEKVFLECVQDMDHENMFWYRQDPGLGLRLIYFSYDVKMKEKGDIPEGYSVSREKKERFSLILESASTNQTSMYLCASSLGRISYNEQFFGPGTRLTVL.